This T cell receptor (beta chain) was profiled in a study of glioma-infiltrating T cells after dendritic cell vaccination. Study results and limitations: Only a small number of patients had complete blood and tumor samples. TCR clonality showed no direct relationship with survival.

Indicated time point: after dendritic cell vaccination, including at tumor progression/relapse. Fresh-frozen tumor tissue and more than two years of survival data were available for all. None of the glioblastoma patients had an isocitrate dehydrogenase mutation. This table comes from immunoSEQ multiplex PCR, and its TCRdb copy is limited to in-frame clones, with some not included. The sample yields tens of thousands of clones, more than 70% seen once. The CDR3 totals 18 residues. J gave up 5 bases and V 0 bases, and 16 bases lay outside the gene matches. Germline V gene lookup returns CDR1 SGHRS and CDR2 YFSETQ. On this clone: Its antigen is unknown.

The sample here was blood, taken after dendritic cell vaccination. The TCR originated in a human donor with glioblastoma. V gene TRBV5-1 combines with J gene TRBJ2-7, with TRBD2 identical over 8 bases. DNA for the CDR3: TGCGCCAGCAGCTTGGCCACCGGATTAGCGGGGTCCCCCAACGAGCAGTACTTC. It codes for CASSLATGLAGSPNEQYF.